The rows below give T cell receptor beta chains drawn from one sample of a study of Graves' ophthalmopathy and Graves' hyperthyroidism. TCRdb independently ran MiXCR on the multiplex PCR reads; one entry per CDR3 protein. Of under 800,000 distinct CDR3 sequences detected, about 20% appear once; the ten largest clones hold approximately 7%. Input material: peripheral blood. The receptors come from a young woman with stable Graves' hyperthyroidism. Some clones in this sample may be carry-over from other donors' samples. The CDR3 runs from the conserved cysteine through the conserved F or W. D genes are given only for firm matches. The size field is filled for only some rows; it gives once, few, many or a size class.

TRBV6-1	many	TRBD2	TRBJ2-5	CASRTGLGETQYF	TGTGCCAGCAGGACGGGACTAGGAGAGACCCAGTACTTC
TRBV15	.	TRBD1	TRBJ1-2	CATSRDMAGGRYGYTF	TGTGCCACCAGCAGAGATATGGCAGGGGGCAGGTATGGCTACACCTTC
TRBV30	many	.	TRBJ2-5	CAGEGAYQETQYF	TGTGCCGGAGAGGGAGCGTACCAAGAGACCCAGTACTTC
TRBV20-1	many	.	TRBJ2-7	CSATVSSYEQYF	TGCAGTGCGACAGTCAGCTCCTACGAGCAGTACTTC
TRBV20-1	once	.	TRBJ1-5	CSAREGKNQPQHF	TGCAGTGCTAGAGAGGGTAAAAATCAGCCCCAGCATTTT
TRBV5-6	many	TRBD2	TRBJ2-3	CASSLSGGTDTQYF	TGTGCCAGCAGCTTGAGCGGGGGCACAGATACGCAGTATTTT
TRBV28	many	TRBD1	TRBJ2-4	CASSSTRDRLNIQYF	TGTGCCAGCAGTTCCACCCGGGACAGGTTAAACATTCAGTACTTC
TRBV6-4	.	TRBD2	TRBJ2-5	CASSRLPPSGGAAETQYF	TGTGCCAGCAGTAGACTACCTCCTAGCGGGGGGGCCGCAGAGACCCAGTACTTC
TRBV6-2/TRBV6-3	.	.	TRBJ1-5	CASKTGGAVEPQHF	TGTGCCAGCAAAACAGGTGGGGCGGTTGAGCCCCAGCATTTT
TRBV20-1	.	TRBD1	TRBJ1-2	CSAIEQGANYGYTF	TGCAGTGCCATTGAACAGGGGGCAAACTATGGCTACACCTTC
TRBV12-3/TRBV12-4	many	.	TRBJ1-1	CASSRNTEAFF	TGTGCCAGCAGTCGGAACACTGAAGCTTTCTTT
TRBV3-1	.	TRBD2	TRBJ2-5	CASSQRTSGRQETQYF	TGTGCCAGCAGCCAAAGGACTAGCGGGAGGCAAGAGACCCAGTACTTC
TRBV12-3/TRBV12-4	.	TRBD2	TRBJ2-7	CASSFWGGTYEQYF	TGTGCCAGCAGTTTTTGGGGGGGAACCTACGAGCAGTACTTC
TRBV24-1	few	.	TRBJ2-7	CATSDPAKEKQYF	TGTGCCACCAGTGATCCCGCTAAGGAGAAGCAGTACTTC
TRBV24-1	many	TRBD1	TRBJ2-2	CATMKGAAGELFF	TGTGCCACCATGAAGGGGGCAGCCGGGGAGCTGTTTTTT
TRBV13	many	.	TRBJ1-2	CASSSGGAAGRSQTNYGYTF	TGTGCCAGCAGCTCCGGTGGGGCGGCAGGGAGAAGCCAGACTAACTATGGCTACACCTTC
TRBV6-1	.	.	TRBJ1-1	CASSRVLYTEAFF	TGTGCCAGCAGTCGCGTCCTGTACACTGAAGCTTTCTTT
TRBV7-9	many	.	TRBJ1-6	CASSHTGSGSPLHF	TGTGCCAGCAGCCACACAGGGAGTGGATCACCCCTCCACTTT
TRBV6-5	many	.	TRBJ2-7	CASSLAGVVWEQYF	TGTGCCAGCAGTTTGGCAGGGGTCGTTTGGGAGCAGTACTTC
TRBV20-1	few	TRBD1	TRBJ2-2	CSAIDRAATGELFF	TGCAGTGCCATCGACAGGGCCGCCACCGGGGAGCTGTTTTTT
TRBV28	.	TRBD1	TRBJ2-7	CASSLRQGFSEQYF	TGTGCCAGCAGTTTGCGACAGGGTTTCTCCGAGCAGTACTTC
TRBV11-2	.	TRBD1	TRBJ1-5	CASSLVGTGPHQPQHF	TGTGCCAGCAGCTTAGTAGGGACAGGGCCGCATCAGCCCCAGCATTTT
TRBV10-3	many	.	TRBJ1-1	CAISELRDMNTEAFF	TGTGCCATCAGTGAGTTGCGAGATATGAACACTGAAGCTTTCTTT
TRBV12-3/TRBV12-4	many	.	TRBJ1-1	CASSLEGHSGTEAFF	TGTGCCAGCAGTTTAGAGGGACACTCGGGTACTGAAGCTTTCTTT
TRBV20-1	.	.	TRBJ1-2	CSARGLGGTSKIANYGYTF	TGCAGTGCTAGAGGTCTTGGGGGCACCTCCAAAATCGCTAACTATGGCTACACCTTC
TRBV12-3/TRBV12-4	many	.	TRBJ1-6	CASGRTDGASPLHF	TGTGCCAGCGGACGGACAGACGGTGCTTCACCCCTCCACTTT
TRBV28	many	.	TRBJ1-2	CASSLRQSDGYTF	TGTGCCAGCAGTTTGAGACAGAGTGATGGCTACACCTTC
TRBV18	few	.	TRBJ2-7	CASSTQGPRHF	TGTGCCAGCTCGACGCAGGGGCCGAGACACTTC
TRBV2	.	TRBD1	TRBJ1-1	CASSPQQGSHTEAFF	TGTGCCAGCAGTCCCCAACAGGGGTCCCACACTGAAGCTTTCTTT
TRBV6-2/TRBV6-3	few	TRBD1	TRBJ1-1	CASSFPIDRAGTEAFF	TGTGCCAGCAGTTTCCCAATCGACAGGGCGGGGACTGAAGCTTTCTTT
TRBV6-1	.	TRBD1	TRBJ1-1	CASSHDRGSINTEAFF	TGTGCCAGCAGCCATGACAGGGGTTCCATCAACACTGAAGCTTTCTTT
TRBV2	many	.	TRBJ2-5	CASSETQGLGETQYF	TGTGCCAGCAGTGAAACCCAGGGTTTGGGTGAGACCCAGTACTTC
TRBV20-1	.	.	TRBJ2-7	CSASPPTEQYF	TGCAGTGCTAGTCCTCCCACAGAGCAGTACTTC
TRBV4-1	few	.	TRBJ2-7	CASSHLLRGHEQYF	TGCGCCAGCAGCCACTTACTGCGCGGACACGAGCAGTACTTC
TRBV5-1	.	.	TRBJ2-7	CASTTWKGLTREQYF	TGCGCCAGCACCACCTGGAAGGGGCTGACTCGGGAGCAGTACTTC
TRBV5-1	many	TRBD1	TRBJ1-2	CASSGTVYGYTF	TGCGCCAGCAGCGGGACAGTCTATGGCTACACCTTC
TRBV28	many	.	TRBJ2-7	CASSPRDGTYEQYF	TGTGCCAGCAGCCCCCGGGACGGAACCTACGAGCAGTACTTC
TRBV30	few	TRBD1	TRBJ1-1	CAWIDRGGTEAFF	TGTGCCTGGATCGACAGGGGAGGGACTGAAGCTTTCTTT
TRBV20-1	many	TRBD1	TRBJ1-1	CSAIDPGQGSEAFF	TGCAGTGCTATCGACCCGGGACAGGGGTCTGAAGCTTTCTTT
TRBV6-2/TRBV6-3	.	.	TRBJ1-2	CASSYSMIGVWDGYTF	TGTGCCAGCAGTTACTCGATGATTGGCGTTTGGGATGGCTACACCTTC
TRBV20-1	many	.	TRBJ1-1	CSARDGGRNTEAFF	TGCAGTGCTAGAGATGGGGGACGGAACACTGAAGCTTTCTTT
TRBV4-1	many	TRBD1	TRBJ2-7	CASSQEPGQGGREQYF	TGCGCCAGCAGCCAAGAGCCGGGACAGGGAGGTCGCGAGCAGTACTTC
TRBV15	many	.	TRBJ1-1	CATSRTTGNTEAFF	TGTGCCACCAGCAGGACTACCGGGAACACTGAAGCTTTCTTT